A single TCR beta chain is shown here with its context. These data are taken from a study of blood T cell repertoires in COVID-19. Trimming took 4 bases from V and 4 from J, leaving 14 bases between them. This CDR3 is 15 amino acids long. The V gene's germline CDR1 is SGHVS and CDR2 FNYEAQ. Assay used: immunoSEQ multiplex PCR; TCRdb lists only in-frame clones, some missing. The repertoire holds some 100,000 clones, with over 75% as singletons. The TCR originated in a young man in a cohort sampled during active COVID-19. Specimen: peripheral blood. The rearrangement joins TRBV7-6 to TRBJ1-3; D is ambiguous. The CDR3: CASSSRDRFGNTIYF. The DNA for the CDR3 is TGTGCCAGCAGCTCGCGGGATAGGTTCGGAAACACCATATATTTT.